Following are 32 T cell receptor beta chains from one sample sequenced in a study of radiation and T cells in renal cell carcinoma (TCRdb year 2020). The library was generated by the immunoSEQ multiplex PCR assay. Imported from immuneACCESS, the table was reduced by TCRdb to in-frame sequences with V and J called. These copies leave out some clones; in studies compared against another copy, an unresolved V gene accounts for under half, and the cause of the remainder is not known. The sample table holds about 140,000 clones, of which around four fifths were seen once. The ten largest clonotypes hold roughly a quarter of the sample. The sample's time point, from its label and the paper: baseline pretreatment blood. What this sample's treatment or condition label stands for: 15 Gy SBRT to primary tumor, nephrectomy 4 weeks later. This specimen was blood, taken from a patient whose treatment included radiotherapy and nephrectomy. Every receptor here comes from a woman aged 45-65 years with renal cell carcinoma.

This rearrangement joins TRBV5-4 to TRBJ2-2; 10 positions agree with TRBD1. The ends lost 4 bases at V and 7 bases at J; junction bases unmatched: 10. This CDR3 comprises 16 residues. Germline lookup yields CDR1 SGHNT and CDR2 YYREEE (reference sequence). CDR3 loop: CASSPGTGEIGGELFF. The DNA for the CDR3 is TGTGCCAGCAGCCCCGGGACAGGGGAGATAGGCGGGGAGCTGTTTTTT.

The V gene is TRBV11-3, the J gene TRBJ2-7; no firm D call. Looked up from germline, CDR1 is SGHNT and CDR2 is YENEEA. CDR3 size: 14 residues. V dropped 3 bases and J dropped 5 bases, with 14 bases sitting between them. CDR3 nucleotide sequence: TGTGCCAGCAGCTTGCGTTTGAGAGTTGACGAGCAGTACTTC. Translated, it gives CASSLRLRVDEQYF.

The genes are TRBV19 and TRBJ2-2; D is perhaps TRBD1 or TRBD2 (6 bases each). The CDR3 spans 17 residues. Germline V gene lookup returns CDR1 LNHDA and CDR2 SQIVND (reference sequence). V was cut by 3 bases and J by 6 bases, with 20 bases left in between. This CDR3 reads CASSIRRGGRMAGELFF. The CDR3 nucleotides read TGTGCCAGTAGTATTAGGAGAGGGGGGCGCATGGCCGGGGAGCTGTTTTTT.

Remarks on this clone: One end of the junction fails to match germline, which may point to a read error. The CDR3 coding sequence is TGTGCCAGCACTGCCCCATGGGGTTCAAGCTTGGACTTC. It translates to CASTAPWGSSLDF. The J gene is TRBJ2-7, the V gene TRBV5-4; D is unclear. The CDR3 runs to 13 residues. Germline V gene lookup returns CDR1 SGHNT and CDR2 YYREEE (reference sequence).

This clone was picked up a small number of times. The V and J genes are TRBV20-1 and TRBJ1-2; no clear D. Trimming pared 1 base from V and 8 bases from J, leaving 8 bases between. Looked up from germline, CDR1 is DFQATT and CDR2 is SNEGSKA (reference sequence). The CDR3 totals 11 residues. The CDR3 DNA sequence: TGCAGTGCTAGAGCCTCGAAGGGCTACACCTTC. This encodes CSARASKGYTF.

The chain uses TRBV9 and TRBJ2-2; D not certain. CDR1 and CDR2 (germline): SGDLS, YYNGEE. CDR3 length equals 13 residues. Trimming removed 3 bases at V and 3 bases at J, with 6 bases between. Here the CDR3 reads CASSASDTGELFF. The CDR3 coding sequence is TGTGCCAGCAGCGCCTCCGACACCGGGGAGCTGTTTTTT.

The chain employs TRBV6-1 and TRBJ2-2; D unclear. Germline V gene lookup returns CDR1 MNHNS and CDR2 SASEGT. CDR3 length equals 13 residues. V was trimmed by 6 bases and J by 4 bases, leaving 9 bases between them. CDR3 nucleotide sequence: TGTGCCAGCAGGTCGCCGGGCACCGGGGAGCTGTTTTTT. Protein sequence: CASRSPGTGELFF.

This clone was seen only once. Within the sample, other DNA sequences also encode this same CDR3. The J gene is TRBJ2-7, the V gene TRBV28; D is unclear. The germline V and J ends were trimmed by 3 bases and 4 bases, with 4 bases remaining between them. Germline V gives CDR1 MDHEN, CDR2 SYDVKM. This CDR3 is built from 11 residues. This CDR3 is CASSFRYEQYF. The DNA for the CDR3 is TGTGCCAGCAGTTTTCGTTACGAGCAGTACTTC.

The J gene is TRBJ1-4, the V gene TRBV9, with D perhaps matching TRBD1 (6 bases). CDR3 size: 16 residues. Germline V gives CDR1 SGDLS, CDR2 YYNGEE. With 0 bases removed from V and 6 bases from J, the gap between germline ends came to 15 bases. The CDR3 DNA reads TGTGCCAGCAGCGTAGAGGTAGGCAGGGGAGATGAAAAACTGTTTTTT. This gives the protein CASSVEVGRGDEKLFF. The full variable domain, in which reference TRBV9 and TRBJ1-4 provide the parts outside the CDR3, is DSGVTQTPKHLITATGQRVTLRCSPRSGDLSVYWYQQSLDQGLQFLIQYYNGEERAKGNILERFSAQQFPDLHSELNLSSLELGDSALYFCASSVEVGRGDEKLFFGSGTQLSVL.

The V gene is TRBV7-2, the J gene TRBJ1-2; 10 bases are shared with TRBD1. Germline loops: CDR1 SGHTA, CDR2 FQGNSA. V lost 5 bases and J lost 9; bases outside the gene matches: 6. The CDR3 contains 13 residues. The CDR3 here is CASSLGDRGRYTF. DNA of the CDR3: TGTGCCAGCAGCCTGGGGGACAGGGGTCGCTACACCTTC. Variable domain in full (rest from reference TRBV7-2 and TRBJ1-2): GAGVSQSPSNKVTEKGKDVELRCDPISGHTALYWYRQSLGQGLEFLIYFQGNSAPDKSGLPSDRFSAERTGGSVSTLTIQRTQQEDSAVYLCASSLGDRGRYTFGSGTRLTVV.

J is TRBJ1-2 and V is TRBV7-2; possible D gene TRBD1, 6 bases. There are 16 residues in the CDR3. V gave up 0 bases and J gave up 4 bases, with 15 bases separating them. The germline gives CDR1 SGHTA, CDR2 FQGNSA. CDR3 DNA sequence: TGTGCCAGCAGCTTAGCGCTCAGGGGACGGATCTATGGCTACACCTTC. Translation: CASSLALRGRIYGYTF.

This clone was seen more than once but under ten times. The V call is TRBV2, the J call TRBJ1-2; possibly TRBD1 for D (5 bases). The CDR3 totals 11 residues. Germline CDR1 SNHLY, CDR2 FYNNEI. V lost 4 bases to trimming and J lost 8 bases, with 8 bases between them. The CDR3 sequence is CASSGGYGYTF. The CDR3 nucleotides read TGTGCCAGCAGTGGGGGGTACGGCTACACCTTC.

The CDR3 region is CASSLDPSAEAFF. The CDR3 DNA is TGTGCCAGCAGCTTAGACCCGAGCGCTGAAGCTTTCTTT. The chain carries TRBV11-3 and TRBJ1-1; D not resolved. CDR3 length: 13 amino acids. Trimming left V 0 bases short and J 6 bases short, with 8 bases between. The germline V gene encodes CDR1 SGHNT and CDR2 YENEEA.

The V call is TRBV6-1, the J call TRBJ2-7; 8 nucleotides agree with TRBD2. With V trimmed by 7 bases and J by 4 bases, 3 bases remained unmatched. Germline V gene lookup returns CDR1 MNHNS and CDR2 SASEGT. The CDR3 covers 12 residues. The DNA of the CDR3 is TGTGCCAGCATGGGACTAGAATACGAGCAGTACTTC. Translation gives CASMGLEYEQYF.

This clone showed up just a few times. A read error may be the cause here, since a much bigger clone is one base away. This chain joins TRBV28 and TRBJ1-2, with no clear D. Trimming took 6 bases from V and 7 from J, leaving 21 bases between them. The germline CDR1 and CDR2 sequences are MDHEN and SYDVKM. The CDR3 contains 15 residues. CDR3 nucleotide sequence: TGTGCCAGCAGCCCGGTTCCCTGGTTCTTAGGTGGCTACACCTTC. It yields the protein CASSPVPWFLGGYTF.

This chain joins TRBV19 and TRBJ2-5; D remains ambiguous. The ends were cut back, 0 bases at V and 2 bases at J, with 7 bases in the middle. The CDR3 is made up of 14 amino acids. Germline V CDR1 and CDR2: LNHDA, SQIVND (reference sequence). The CDR3 here is CASSIDRKQETQYF. CDR3 coding DNA: TGTGCCAGTAGTATAGATCGAAAGCAAGAGACCCAGTACTTC. The full variable domain, completed using reference TRBV19 and TRBJ2-5, is DGGITQSPKYLFRKEGQNVTLSCEQNLNHDAMYWYRQDPGQGLRLIYYSQIVNDFQKGDIAEGYSVSREKKESFPLTVTSAQKNPTAFYLCASSIDRKQETQYFGPGTRLLVL.

This chain connects TRBV29-1 to TRBJ1-4, with TRBD1 matching 8 bases. Germline V gives CDR1 SQVTM, CDR2 ANQGSEA. J was trimmed by 7 bases and V by 6 bases; bases with no gene match: 13. CDR3 length: 15 residues. CDR3 region: CSVKPQDRGGEKLFF. The DNA for the CDR3 is TGCAGCGTGAAGCCACAAGACAGGGGAGGTGAAAAACTGTTTTTT.

The V gene is TRBV30, the J gene TRBJ1-2, with D possibly being TRBD1 (5 bases). Germline assignment: CDR1 GTSNPN and CDR2 SVGIG (reference sequence). V dropped 0 bases and J dropped 7 bases, with 12 bases sitting between them. CDR3 length: 13 amino acids. CDR3 nucleotides: TGTGCCTGGAGTGTAGTGGGGCAGAGTGGCTACACCTTC. It encodes CAWSVVGQSGYTF.

In nucleotides, the CDR3 is TGTGCCAGCAGTTACTCTGGGACTAAAAACACCGGGGAGCTGTTTTTT. Residues: CASSYSGTKNTGELFF. J is TRBJ2-2 and V is TRBV6-5, with 7 bases fitting TRBD2. Germline loops: CDR1 MNHEY, CDR2 SVGAGI. With 0 bases clipped from V and 2 bases from J, the junction kept 3 bases outside the gene matches. This CDR3 has 16 amino acids.

The chain recombines TRBV15 with TRBJ2-7; 7 nucleotides line up with TRBD1. CDR3 length: 15 residues. Trimming removed 6 bases from V and 7 bases from J; junction bases left unmatched: 15. Germline loops: CDR1 LNHNV, CDR2 YYDKDF (reference sequence). The CDR3 DNA follows: TGTGCCACCAGGGGTGGGGGACAGTGGAGTCTAGAGCAGTACTTC. It specifies CATRGGGQWSLEQYF. Filled out from reference TRBV15 and TRBJ2-7, the complete variable domain reads DAMVIQNPRYQVTQFGKPVTLSCSQTLNHNVMYWYQQKSSQAPKLLFHYYDKDFNNEADTPDNFQSRRPNTSFCFLDIRSPGLGDTAMYLCATRGGGQWSLEQYFGPGTRLTVT.

The V and J genes are TRBV25-1 and TRBJ2-7; 11 bases align to TRBD2. Germline CDR1 reads MGHDK; CDR2 reads SYGVNS. V was pared by 2 bases and J by 6 bases, with 3 bases of the junction left unmatched. This CDR3 contains 14 residues. The CDR3 DNA sequence: TGTGCCAGCAGTGAAGGGACTAGCGGACGCGAGCAGTACTTC. This codes for CASSEGTSGREQYF.

The rearrangement links TRBV5-4 to TRBJ2-7; 8 bases are a match to TRBD1. J was trimmed by 2 bases and V by 4 bases; bases with no gene match: 2. The CDR3 is 13 residues long. CDR1 is SGHNT and CDR2 is YYREEE in the germline V gene (reference sequence). The CDR3 loop reads CASSRDRPYEQYF. The DNA for the CDR3 is TGTGCCAGCAGCCGGGACAGGCCCTACGAGCAGTACTTC.

The chain combines TRBV6-6 with TRBJ1-2, with a possible D match to TRBD1 (5 bases). CDR3 length equals 13 residues. CDR1 is MNHNY, CDR2 SVGAGI, per germline (reference sequence). The V end lost 8 bases, the J end lost 3 bases, and 13 bases lay between the germline ends. The CDR3 sequence is CASSNGGDYGYTF. The CDR3, as DNA: TGTGCCAGCTCGAATGGGGGGGACTATGGCTACACCTTC.

The rearrangement links TRBV7-6 to TRBJ2-7, with 7 bases that match TRBD2. This CDR3 is 14 amino acids long. Germline values: CDR1 SGHVS, CDR2 FNYEAQ. The V and J ends lost 5 bases and 4 bases, in that order; junction bases with no gene match: 8. CDR3 loop: CASSRAGFSYEQYF. In DNA form, the CDR3 reads TGTGCCAGCAGCCGAGCGGGATTTTCGTACGAGCAGTACTTC.

The V gene is TRBV4-3, the J gene TRBJ2-3; D possibly corresponds to TRBD2 (7 bases). Germline V gives CDR1 LGHNA, CDR2 YSLEER. CDR3 length: 17 residues. Trimming stripped 1 base from V and 5 bases from J, with 19 bases between. CDR3 sequence reads: CASSQASGGTFGDTQYF. The CDR3 DNA reads as TGCGCCAGCAGCCAAGCTTCCGGGGGGACATTCGGAGATACGCAGTATTTT.

The rearrangement links TRBV7-8 to TRBJ2-7; TRBD2 agrees at 8 bases. CDR3 length equals 15 residues. J lost 6 bases, V lost 7 bases, and 14 bases had no gene match. Germline V gene sequence: CDR1 SGHVS, CDR2 FQNEAQ. CDR3 bases: TGTGCCAGCAATCCCCAGCGAGCGGGAGATCGCGAGCAGTACTTC. This gives the protein CASNPQRAGDREQYF.

The chain is built from TRBV7-9 and TRBJ2-7, with 9 bases matching TRBD2. J gave up 5 bases and V 6 bases, and 8 bases lay outside the gene matches. This CDR3 spans 14 amino acids. The germline gives CDR1 SEHNR, CDR2 FQNEAQ (reference sequence). In DNA, the CDR3 is TGTGCCAGCAGTCCGCCGGGACTAGCAAACGAGCAGTACTTC. Protein sequence: CASSPPGLANEQYF.

V and J are TRBV15 and TRBJ2-1; D remains ambiguous. The CDR3 spans 13 residues. Trimming removed 0 bases from V and 9 bases from J, with 9 bases in between. Per germline, CDR1 LNHNV and CDR2 YYDKDF (reference sequence). The CDR3 protein is CATSRDHNAEQFF. The CDR3 nucleotides read TGTGCCACCAGCAGAGATCATAACGCTGAGCAGTTCTTC.

This clone was observed a single time. The chain is built from TRBV19 and TRBJ1-5; the D gene is possibly TRBD1 (6 bases). CDR3 length: 15 residues. Germline-derived CDR1 and CDR2 are LNHDA and SQIVND (reference sequence). V lost 4 bases and J 1 base, leaving 11 bases between the germline ends. The CDR3: CASSNRVLSNQPQHF. The CDR3 region has the DNA TGTGCCAGTAGTAACAGGGTCTTGAGCAATCAGCCCCAGCATTTT.

V gene TRBV6-1 combines with J gene TRBJ1-4; D is uncertain. V lost 8 bases, J lost 3 bases, and 4 bases lay in between. Germline V gene data show CDR1 as MNHNS and CDR2 as SASEGT. CDR3 size: 11 residues. CDR3 in DNA: TGTGCCAGCGTGGCTAATGAAAAACTGTTTTTT. Encoded protein: CASVANEKLFF.

This clone was detected once. The chain recombines TRBV5-1 with TRBJ2-7, with D perhaps TRBD1 (6 bases). The V gene lost 4 bases and the J gene lost 7 bases, with 12 bases spanning the gap. Germline CDR1 reads SGHRS; CDR2 reads YFSETQ. This CDR3 contains 12 residues. In DNA form, the CDR3 reads TGCGCCAGCAGCGAGGACAGACGGGAGCAGTACTTC. Its protein is CASSEDRREQYF. Complete variable domain (other parts from reference TRBV5-1 and TRBJ2-7): KAGVTQTPRYLIKTRGQQVTLSCSPISGHRSVSWYQQTPGQGLQFLFEYFSETQRNKGNFPGRFSGRQFSNSRSEMNVSTLELGDSALYLCASSEDRREQYFGPGTRLTVT.

The CDR3 here is CASSYPPGQGLPEAFF. DNA of the CDR3: TGTGCCAGCAGTTACCCCCCGGGACAGGGGCTGCCTGAAGCTTTCTTT. This chain joins TRBV6-5 and TRBJ1-1, with 10 bases fitting TRBD1. The germline V gene has CDR1 MNHEY and CDR2 SVGAGI. J gave up 6 bases and V 2 bases, and 9 bases lay outside the gene matches. The CDR3 is 16 residues long.